This TCR beta chain was recovered during a study of Graves' ophthalmopathy and Graves' hyperthyroidism listed by TCRdb under 2018. In the study overall: Peripheral blood was collected at initial diagnosis, before any treatment. To tell Graves' ophthalmopathy apart from Graves' hyperthyroidism, and to predict which patients would progress to ophthalmopathy, the study relied on TCR beta repertoire signatures. In total, 135 blood samples were TCR-sequenced: approximately 42 ophthalmopathy, some 72 hyperthyroidism and around 17 hyperthyroidism-to-ophthalmopathy patients. To explore V-J signatures that distinguish ophthalmopathy from hyperthyroidism, a discovery set of more than 90 patients was enrolled, made up of roughly 41 with ophthalmopathy and 57 with stable hyperthyroidism. For independent validation, a separate cohort was made up of some 18 hyperthyroidism patients plus 17 patients who later progressed from hyperthyroidism to ophthalmopathy. In over 5 hyperthyroidism patients, the T-cell repertoire of thyroid tissue was compared with the T-cell repertoire of blood. Following sampling, methimazole starting at 30 mg daily was administered to hyperthyroidism patients, and high-dose intravenous methylprednisolone was administered to ophthalmopathy patients. The study at large found these results: In validation, the model predicted ophthalmopathy progression with more than 55% sensitivity and roughly 72% specificity; 12 predicted patients were CT-confirmed with GO in a median of around 6 months. Among expanded thyroid clonotypes with frequency above 0.001, most also showed up in blood, which suggests that blood repertoires may reflect the thyroid immune response. In cross-validation, the 13-signature model distinguished ophthalmopathy from stable hyperthyroidism with about 88% sensitivity and roughly 81% specificity, and in the test set the corresponding values were around 78% and 73%. No statistical method was used to predetermine the sample size, and group allocation was not hidden from the investigators.

Patients with ophthalmopathy had moderately to severely active disease, with a Clinical Activity Score of 3 or more, a NOSPECS grade of 4 or more, and a disease duration of less than 3 months. Anyone with other autoimmune diseases, uncontrolled infections, pregnancy or lactation was excluded from the study. Clinical symptoms, serum thyroxine, TRAb, thyroid ultrasound and orbital computed tomography were used for diagnosis. Using Ficoll-Paque density gradient centrifugation, PBMCs were isolated from 8.5 to 10 ml of fresh peripheral blood. Trizol reagent was used to extract the total RNA, and its quality was then checked on an Agilent 2100 Bioanalyzer. For repertoire sequencing, TCR beta CDR3 regions were amplified from RNA transcripts. A first-round RT-PCR used HTBI primers with the Qiagen OneStep RT-PCR kit, followed by a second-round multiplex PCR, size selection and purification. Sequencing of the libraries was carried out on an Illumina HiSeq2000 in paired-end mode with 100 bp reads. The original pipeline was this. SOAPnuke was used to process the reads, removing any read that contained adapters or uncalled bases, had a mean Phred below 15, or lacked an exact match to the constant primer or identifier. High-quality paired reads were merged with COPE v1.2.5. Each unique nucleotide sequence was defined as a clonotype, and clonotypes were aligned to IMGT TRB V, D and J references with MiTCR v1.1. Analysis was restricted to V-J combinations with a frequency above 0.0001, which covered 98% to 99.2% of repertoires. A TCR clonal expansion and chaos score per V-J combination was defined as the ratio of F50 clonal expansion to chaos observed in the TCRdist matrix. Welch's t-statistics and random forest were used to narrow the features down to about a dozen V-J combinations, which were then fed into a naive Bayes classifier. The Morisita-Horn index was used to measure how similar the thyroid and blood repertoires were. TCRdb reran the public reads through fastp at Q25 and MiXCR, keeping productive beta chains. Rows with one shared CDR3 protein collapse into an entry with the most common genes and DNA. The V and J calls and clone size come from TCRdb's table, not from the authors' own analysis. This sample comprises about 230,000 distinct CDR3 sequences, around 42% of them detected only once. Less than 60% of the sample rests with the top ten.

Turning to this clonotype: Which antigen it targets is not known. No much larger clonotype is one base removed from it; base qualities were not supplied.

CDR1 and CDR2, looked up from the germline V gene, are SGDLS and YYNGEE. The CDR3 numbers 15 residues from cysteine through phenylalanine. Left in the record is the CDR3 DNA by itself, 45 bases read in frame from the first base. V is clipped by 5 bases and J by 8 bases, and the sequence between their germline boundaries is 22 bases long. The specimen was peripheral blood. The chain joins TRBV9 to TRBJ1-2; tentative D gene TRBD1, with 5 bases matching. The clonotype comes from an adult man with Graves' ophthalmopathy. The nucleotide sequence is TGTGCCAGCAGTCCTTCCGGGGGACCGGGGGTAGGCTACACCTTC. It translates to CASSPSGGPGVGYTF. Joined to the reference TRBV9 and TRBJ1-2 proteins, this CDR3 gives the full variable domain: DSGVTQTPKHLITATGQRVTLRCSPRSGDLSVYWYQQSLDQGLQFLIQYYNGEERAKGNILERFSAQQFPDLHSELNLSSLELGDSALYFCASSPSGGPGVGYTFGSGTRLTVV.